This T cell receptor beta chain is from a study of T cell responses to AZD1222 COVID-19 vaccine. About the study: Both about-4-week and about-12-week second-dose recipients were combined. Findings and limits, study-wide: After two AZD1222 doses, spike-specific TCR breadth and depth rose versus day 0. Vaccine-associated CD4 TCRs ranged over spike, dominating at 160-218 and 743-854. Reportedly, nearly half of unique spike TCRs recognized epitopes outside B.1.351/B.1.1.7 mutations.

With regard to this clone: The antigen is undetermined.

Clones were read by immunoSEQ multiplex PCR, and TCRdb kept only the in-frame ones, dropping some. The sample lists 130,000 or so clones; around 94% were seen once. Germline loops: CDR1 SGHTA, CDR2 FQGTGA. The V gene lost 3 bases and the J gene lost 1 base, with 10 bases spanning the gap. The CDR3 spans 14 residues. J is TRBJ2-7 and V is TRBV7-3; D remains unclear. The TCR was taken from an adult in good health. The sample consisted of peripheral blood, taken on day 0 of AZD1222 vaccination. The CDR3 here is CASSFSAGSYEQYF. Written as DNA, the CDR3 is TGTGCCAGCAGCTTTTCGGCTGGTTCCTACGAGCAGTACTTC.